This entry describes one TCR beta chain. As yet, its antigen is unknown. Profiled with immunoSEQ multiplex PCR; TCRdb holds only in-frame clones, not every one. Here the sample spans over 110,000 clones, roughly nine tenths being singletons. The data belong to a study of T cell responses to AZD1222 COVID-19 vaccine. Overall study findings and caveats: Two doses of AZD1222 preceded a rise in Spike-specific TCR breadth and depth. Among AZD1222 vaccinees, only 5 to 7 were seropositive at baseline. Donors were mostly white British, more females; clonal diversity possibly underestimated. No day 14 peak samples; only post-peak repertoires were characterized.

Germline V lookup: CDR1 SGHTA, CDR2 FQGNSA. The CDR3 runs 14 residues. J lost 4 bases, V lost 7 bases, and 4 bases had no gene match. This TCR derives from an adult in good health. This specimen was peripheral blood, taken on day 0 of AZD1222 vaccination. The V and J genes are TRBV7-2 and TRBJ2-1, with 10 bases aligning to TRBD2. CDR3 protein: CASKAGGPYNEQFF. The CDR3 DNA is TGTGCCAGCAAAGCGGGGGGGCCGTACAATGAGCAGTTCTTC.